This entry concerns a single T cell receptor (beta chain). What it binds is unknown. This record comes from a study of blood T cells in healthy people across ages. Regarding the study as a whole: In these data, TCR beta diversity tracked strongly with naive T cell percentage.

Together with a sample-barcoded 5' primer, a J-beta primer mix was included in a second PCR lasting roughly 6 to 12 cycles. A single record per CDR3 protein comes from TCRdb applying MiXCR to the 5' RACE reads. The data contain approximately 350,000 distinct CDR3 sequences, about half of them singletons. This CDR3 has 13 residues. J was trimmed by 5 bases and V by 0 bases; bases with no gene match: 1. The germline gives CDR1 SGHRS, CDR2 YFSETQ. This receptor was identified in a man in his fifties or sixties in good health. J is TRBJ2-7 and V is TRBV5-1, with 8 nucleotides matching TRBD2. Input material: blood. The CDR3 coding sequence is TGCGCCAGCAGCTTGGTCGGGGGGGACGAGCAGTACTTC. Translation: CASSLVGGDEQYF.